These 19 T cell receptor beta chains were all obtained from the same sample, sequenced in a study of Graves' ophthalmopathy and Graves' hyperthyroidism. Investigators amplified TCR beta CDR3 regions from RNA transcripts. The first round was an RT-PCR with HTBI primers, and the second round was a multiplex PCR. TCRdb re-analysed the multiplex PCR reads in MiXCR, keeping a single row per CDR3 protein. The sample includes 500,000 to 700,000 distinct CDR3 sequences, around a fifth of them seen just once. The sequencing input was peripheral blood. Receptors originate from a woman between 18 and 29 years old with stable Graves' hyperthyroidism. Some clones in this sample may be carry-over from other donors' samples.

In its sample, this clonotype was seen many times. The rearrangement uses TRBV20-1 and TRBJ1-2, with D possibly being TRBD1 (5 bases). The CDR3 has 13 amino acids. Trimming took 3 bases from V and 8 from J, leaving 16 bases between them. Germline loops: CDR1 DFQATT, CDR2 SNEGSKA (reference sequence). The CDR3 here is CSAREAGGLGYTF. The CDR3 DNA reads as TGCAGTGCTAGGGAGGCGGGGGGGTTGGGCTACACCTTC.

This clonotype was seen a handful of times. The chain uses TRBV30 and TRBJ2-2, with 10 bases matching TRBD1. With V trimmed by 8 bases and J by 4 bases, 4 bases remained unmatched. Germline CDR1 reads GTSNPN; CDR2 reads SVGIG (reference sequence). This CDR3 comprises 13 residues. In nucleotides, the CDR3 is TGTGCCGCGGGACAGGGGACCACCGGGGAGCTGTTTTTT. Protein sequence: CAAGQGTTGELFF. The whole variable domain, filled in from reference TRBV30 and TRBJ2-2, reads SQTIHQWPATLVQPVGSPLSLECTVEGTSNPNLYWYRQAAGRGLQLLFYSVGIGQISSEVPQNLSASRPQDRQFILSSKKLLLSDSGFYLCAAGQGTTGELFFGEGSRLTVL.

This clonotype came up many times. The chain has TRBV19 and TRBJ1-2; D remains unclear. V was pared by 2 bases and J by 5 bases, with 15 bases between. The CDR3 loop spans 15 amino acids. Germline CDR1 and CDR2: LNHDA and SQIVND (reference sequence). The CDR3, as DNA: TGTGCCAGTAGTATACCTCGGGATCGCTCTTATGGCTACACCTTC. This translates into CASSIPRDRSYGYTF.

This clonotype has at least ten counts. The rearrangement joins TRBV28 to TRBJ2-7; D possibly corresponds to TRBD1 (9 bases). This CDR3 contains 14 residues. V was pared by 5 bases and J by 3 bases, with 14 bases between. The V gene's germline CDR1 is MDHEN and CDR2 SYDVKM. CDR3 in DNA: TGTGCCAGCAGTCGGGGGGGACAGGGCTACGAGCAGTACTTC. Amino acids: CASSRGGQGYEQYF.

The sample holds many counts of this clonotype. The rearrangement joins TRBV10-1 to TRBJ1-5; 7 positions agree with TRBD1. CDR3 length equals 19 residues. J gave up 0 bases and V 5 bases, and 16 bases lay outside the gene matches. Germline V CDR1 and CDR2: WNHNN, SYGVQD (reference sequence). The CDR3 reads CASSPYRQGGVDSNQPQHF. The CDR3 DNA follows: TGCGCCAGCAGTCCCTACCGACAGGGTGGAGTTGATAGCAATCAGCCCCAGCATTTT.

The chain has TRBV29-1 and TRBJ2-5, with a possible D match to TRBD2 (5 bases). The CDR3 covers 12 residues. V lost 5 bases and J 8 bases, leaving 15 bases between the germline ends. Germline V gene sequence: CDR1 SQVTM, CDR2 ANQGSEA. CDR3 coding DNA: TGCAGCGTTACTCCGACGGGAAGAACCCAGTACTTC. It translates to CSVTPTGRTQYF.

This clonotype showed up many times. The chain is built from TRBV27 and TRBJ2-5; D gene ambiguous. Germline V gene lookup returns CDR1 MNHEY and CDR2 SMNVEV (reference sequence). This CDR3 contains 16 residues. V was trimmed by 8 bases and J by 5 bases, leaving 24 bases between them. CDR3: CASSSRPNLGWETQYF. CDR3 sequence (DNA): TGTGCCAGCTCCAGCCGGCCTAACTTAGGCTGGGAGACCCAGTACTTC.

This clonotype was found a few times. This chain links TRBV2 with TRBJ2-2; D is unclear. CDR1 SNHLY and CDR2 FYNNEI come from the germline V gene. This CDR3 has 13 residues. Trimming removed 2 bases at V and 4 bases at J, with 5 bases between. Here the CDR3 DNA reads TGTGCCAGCAGTGAAACGACCACCGGGGAGCTGTTTTTT. Its protein is CASSETTTGELFF.

CDR3 sequence: CASSYWAQTTPYGYTF. The CDR3 nucleotides are TGTGCCAGCAGTTACTGGGCGCAAACGACCCCATATGGCTACACCTTC. This chain connects TRBV6-5 to TRBJ1-2; D gene uncertain. Trimming took 1 base from V and 5 from J, leaving 17 bases between them. This CDR3 comprises 16 residues. Germline assignment: CDR1 MNHEY and CDR2 SVGAGI.

This clonotype has a count of ten or more. CDR3 sequence reads: CASSLEQGEIYEQYF. DNA of the CDR3: TGTGCCAGCAGTTTAGAGCAGGGGGAGATCTACGAGCAGTACTTC. The chain employs TRBV12-3 or TRBV12-4 and TRBJ2-7, with TRBD1 identical over 7 bases. The CDR3 has 15 residues. Trimming cost V 1 base and J 3 bases; bases outside gene matches: 6.

In its sample, this clonotype was seen many times. The rearrangement uses TRBV15 and TRBJ1-1, with D possibly being TRBD1 (5 bases). This CDR3 comprises 14 residues. Germline assignment: CDR1 LNHNV and CDR2 YYDKDF (reference sequence). Trimming took off 5 bases at V and 1 base at J, with 11 bases between the two ends. The CDR3 nucleotides read TGTGCCACCAGCTTCCGGGACCGGAACACTGAAGCTTTCTTT. This gives the protein CATSFRDRNTEAFF.

This clonotype was counted ten times or more. The gene calls are TRBV29-1 and TRBJ1-2, with a possible D match to TRBD1 (5 bases). The CDR3 spans 13 residues. CDR1 and CDR2 (germline): SQVTM, ANQGSEA. V was trimmed by 1 base and J by 4 bases, leaving 10 bases between them. Here the CDR3 DNA reads TGCAGCGTTGAAGGAAGTGGGGCCTATGGCTACACCTTC. It encodes CSVEGSGAYGYTF.

This clonotype was seen a handful of times. V usage is TRBV5-1 and J usage is TRBJ2-7; TRBD1 agrees at 9 bases. The CDR3 covers 17 residues. The germline V gene encodes CDR1 SGHRS and CDR2 YFSETQ. Trimming cost V 4 bases and J 4 bases; bases outside gene matches: 15. The CDR3 is CASSLRGGQGNLYEQYF. The CDR3, as DNA: TGCGCCAGCAGCCTCCGAGGGGGACAGGGAAATTTATACGAGCAGTACTTC.

This clonotype was counted many times. The chain links TRBV30 to TRBJ2-2; D gene uncertain. V gave up 5 bases and J gave up 6 bases, with 10 bases separating them. The CDR3 has 12 amino acids. The germline gives CDR1 GTSNPN, CDR2 SVGIG (reference sequence). CDR3 nucleotide sequence: TGTGCCTGGTACCGCCGGCCCGGGGAGCTGTTTTTT. It yields the protein CAWYRRPGELFF. The full variable domain, its missing parts supplied by reference TRBV30 and TRBJ2-2, is SQTIHQWPATLVQPVGSPLSLECTVEGTSNPNLYWYRQAAGRGLQLLFYSVGIGQISSEVPQNLSASRPQDRQFILSSKKLLLSDSGFYLCAWYRRPGELFFGEGSRLTVL.

The sample holds many counts of this clonotype. This chain uses TRBV7-9 with TRBJ2-7; the D is unclear. This CDR3 spans 14 amino acids. Germline CDR1 reads SEHNR; CDR2 reads FQNEAQ (reference sequence). V shed 0 bases and J shed 6 bases, with 12 bases lying between them. The DNA for the CDR3 is TGTGCCAGCAGCTTAGCTCCAGACGGTTTCGAGCAGTACTTC. As protein: CASSLAPDGFEQYF.

This clonotype was counted a few times. The V and J genes are TRBV29-1 and TRBJ2-7; 11 bases fit TRBD2. The CDR3 runs 13 residues. Germline V gives CDR1 SQVTM, CDR2 ANQGSEA. V lost 6 bases, J lost 7 bases, and 8 bases stayed unmatched. The DNA of the CDR3 is TGCAGCGTGCGACTAGCGGGGAGAATGGAGCAGTACTTC. Translating gives CSVRLAGRMEQYF.

V is TRBV6-2 or TRBV6-3 and J is TRBJ2-6; no clear D gene. CDR1 is MNHEY, CDR2 SVGEGT, per germline. CDR3 length equals 15 residues. Between the trimmed V and J ends, which lost 3 bases and 0 bases, there was a span of 6 bases. As DNA, the CDR3 is TGTGCCAGCAGTTATTCGCTCTCTGGGGCCAACGTCCTGACTTTC. It encodes CASSYSLSGANVLTF.

This clonotype was counted at least ten times. This chain connects TRBV12-3 or TRBV12-4 to TRBJ1-1, with 7 bases fitting TRBD1. With 6 bases clipped from V and 1 base from J, the junction kept 5 bases outside the gene matches. The CDR3 totals 14 residues. This CDR3 is CASSQGQSNTEAFF. In nucleotides, the CDR3 is TGTGCCAGCAGCCAGGGACAGTCGAACACTGAAGCTTTCTTT.

As for this clonotype: A read error is possible here, since a much larger clone lies one base away. The rearrangement joins TRBV4-1 to TRBJ2-7, with TRBD2 matching 15 bases. Per germline, CDR1 MGHRA and CDR2 YSYEKL. The CDR3 consists of 17 residues. The CDR3 DNA follows: TGCGCCAGCAGCTTCCGGACTAGCGGGAGGGCCTTCGACGAGCAGTGCTTC. Translated, it gives CASSFRTSGRAFDEQCF.